The following is a TCR beta chain sequence with its context. Its specificity is not known. This sample is part of a study of shared clonotypes between healthy human individuals. Study results and caveats: The genetic and exposure-history diversity represented was limited by few donors.

This table comes from immunoSEQ multiplex PCR, and its TCRdb copy is limited to in-frame clones, with some not included. The repertoire holds about 1.5 million clones, 95% to 99% seen once, with approximately 0.45% in the top ten. Germline V gene data show CDR1 as MRHNA and CDR2 as SNTAGT. The CDR3 sequence is 15 residues long. Trimming pared 4 bases from V and 3 bases from J, leaving 12 bases between. This receptor was obtained from a man aged 30-40 years in good health. This chain links TRBV6-4 with TRBJ1-4; possibly TRBD1 for D (6 bases). The sequenced material came from naive CD4+ T cells sorted from blood. Subset in this sample: CD45RA+ positively selected. The DNA of the CDR3 is TGTGCCAGCAGTGTTACAGGGCATTCTAATGAAAAACTGTTTTTT. Amino acid sequence: CASSVTGHSNEKLFF.